These T cell receptor beta chains were read from a single sample in a study of blood T cell repertoires in COVID-19. Method: immunoSEQ multiplex PCR; TCRdb's copy keeps in-frame clones and lacks some. The sample records hundreds of thousands of clones, approximately 86% being singletons. The sequencing input was PBMCs or T cells enriched from blood (not recorded which). These receptors all stem from a woman in her twenties or thirties who had recovered from COVID-19. CDR3s include the opening cysteine and the closing phenylalanine or tryptophan. Some rows have no size entry. The others give once, few or many, or a class for an expanded clone.

TRBJ2-5,TRBV6-2/TRBV6-3,NA,CASSRATSGSQETQYF
TRBJ2-5,TRBV27,NA,CASSLFRDRGQETQYF
TRBJ2-7,TRBV7-9,NA,CASSFSGDYEQYF
TRBJ1-1,TRBV7-2,few,CASSLAGGGGAFF
TRBJ2-1,TRBV7-9,NA,CASSFGTSYNEQFF
TRBJ1-3,TRBV10-3,NA,CAISDAGTGNTIYF
TRBJ1-2,TRBV5-4,NA,CASSSWDRVDGYTF
TRBJ2-7,TRBV2,NA,CASSPGQGSAHEQYF
TRBJ1-3,TRBV23-1,NA,CASSQSPRAGDTIYF
TRBJ1-2,TRBV7-3,few,CASSGRGGDGYTF
TRBJ2-3,TRBV27,NA,CASSPPGGNTQYF
TRBJ1-2,TRBV3-1/TRBV3-2,NA,CASSQEPDSSLGYTF
TRBJ1-3,TRBV18,NA,CASSPIRTGNGNTIYF
TRBJ1-5,TRBV19,NA,CASSNQDPANQPQHF
TRBJ1-1,TRBV7-9,NA,CASSSLRDSYTEAFF
TRBJ2-7,TRBV9,NA,CASSAPGGVNEQYF
TRBJ1-3,TRBV13,NA,CASSLQGDTIYF
TRBJ2-4,TRBV5-1,NA,CASSLAMGGENIQYF
TRBJ2-2,TRBV25-1,NA,CASSRQGTTGELFF
TRBJ2-4,TRBV6-4,NA,CASSWYTGSRVWNIQYF
TRBJ1-4,TRBV10-3,NA,CAISESGQGATNEKLFF
TRBJ1-5,TRBV5-5,once,CASSPGQKYQPQHF
TRBJ1-1,TRBV30,NA,CAWSVVSLHTEAFF
TRBJ2-7,TRBV28,NA,CASSLRPGQGRYEQYF
TRBJ2-2,TRBV2,NA,CASSTSGRRSGELFF
TRBJ2-7,TRBV7-8,NA,CASSPRTGPLLEQYF
TRBJ2-7,TRBV6-5,NA,CASSSGQNSYEQYF
TRBJ2-1,TRBV5-1,NA,CASAIGGSYNEQFF
TRBJ1-6,TRBV6-2/TRBV6-3,NA,CASSYRPDTFNSPLHF
TRBJ1-1,TRBV29-1,NA,CSVGQSPNTEAFF
TRBJ1-1,TRBV28,NA,CASFPFDSYTEAFF
TRBJ2-5,TRBV7-9,NA,CASSLYSSETQYF
TRBJ2-3,TRBV28,few,CASSPPGAGGDTDTQYF
TRBJ1-1,TRBV29-1,NA,CSVNMPQGAMNTEAFF
TRBJ2-4,TRBV11-2,NA,CASSLGGGFSANIQYF
TRBJ1-2,TRBV27,NA,CASSFGGASGYTF
TRBJ1-1,TRBV28,NA,CASSSGHLNTEAFF
TRBJ2-5,TRBV5-1,few,CASSPGQQETQYF
TRBJ2-5,TRBV28,NA,CASRKRTGDHQETQYF
TRBJ1-5,TRBV19,NA,CASRGQEYQPQHF
TRBJ1-6,TRBV5-1,once,CASSSQQGGNSPLHF
TRBJ2-5,TRBV7-8,NA,CASSLALGVKTQYF
TRBJ2-1,TRBV10-3,once,CAISSGRSPNEQFF
TRBJ2-4,TRBV4-1,NA,CASSHELMWAEIAKNIQYF
TRBJ1-1,TRBV10-2,NA,CASYGQPPMNTEAFF
TRBJ1-6,TRBV30,NA,CAWHRVFNSPLHF
TRBJ1-1,TRBV6-2/TRBV6-3,NA,CASSYSRQGGKLNTEAFF
TRBJ1-2,TRBV15,NA,CATSRSGGPGYGYTF
TRBJ1-1,TRBV5-4,NA,CASSVDSNTEAFF
TRBJ1-5,TRBV19,NA,CASRDRGHQPQHF
TRBJ2-6,TRBV5-1,few,CASSFMAGSSGANVLTF
TRBJ1-1,TRBV4-1,NA,CASSHGASNTEAFF
TRBJ2-2,TRBV2,NA,CASSRTSAVTGELFF
TRBJ2-2,TRBV4-2,NA,CASSQELAANTGELFF
TRBJ2-5,TRBV5-6,NA,CASSPTDGGETQYF
TRBJ2-3,TRBV7-2,NA,CASSPAPTRAGTQYF
TRBJ1-2,TRBV4-1,NA,CASSLMGGVSMGGYTF